This note documents a single TCR beta chain sequence. The read terminates 3 residues before the CDR3 end, so the remaining end is supplied by the germline J gene. The data are from a study of T cells in women clearing cervical HPV infection. HPV was found by MY09/MY11 PCR and dot-blot genotyping. J was trimmed by 7 bases and V by 7 bases; bases with no gene match: 8. Germline V CDR1 and CDR2: SGHRS, YFSETQ. The CDR3 is 14 amino acids. Repertoires were generated with immunoSEQ multiplex PCR, while TCRdb's copy carries only in-frame clones and drops some. Listed are about 20,000 clones; 3.2% falls within the top ten.

The clonotype comes from a woman between 18 and 69 years old with a cervical HPV16 infection that either progressed to CIN3+ or cleared (not recorded which). Material for sequencing was blood buffy coat. This chain uses TRBV5-1 with TRBJ1-4; 9 bases map to TRBD1. The CDR3 is CASSEQGAGEKLFF. CDR3 DNA, as far as it was read: TGCGCCAGCTCTGAACAGGGGGCCGGTGAAAAA.